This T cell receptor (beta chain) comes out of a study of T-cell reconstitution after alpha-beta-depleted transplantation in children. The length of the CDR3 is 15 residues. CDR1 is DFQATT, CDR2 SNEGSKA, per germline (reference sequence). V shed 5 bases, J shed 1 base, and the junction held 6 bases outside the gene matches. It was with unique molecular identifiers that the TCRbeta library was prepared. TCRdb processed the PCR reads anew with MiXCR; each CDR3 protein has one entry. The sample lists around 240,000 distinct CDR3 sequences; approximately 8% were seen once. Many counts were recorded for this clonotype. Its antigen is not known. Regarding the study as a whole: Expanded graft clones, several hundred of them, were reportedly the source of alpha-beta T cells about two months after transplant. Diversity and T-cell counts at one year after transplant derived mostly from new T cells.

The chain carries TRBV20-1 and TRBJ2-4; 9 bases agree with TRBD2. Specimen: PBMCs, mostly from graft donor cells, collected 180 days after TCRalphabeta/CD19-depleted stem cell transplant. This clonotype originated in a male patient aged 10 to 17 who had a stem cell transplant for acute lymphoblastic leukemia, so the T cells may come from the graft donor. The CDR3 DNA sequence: TGCAGTGCTGGAACTAGCGGGTACGCCAAAAACATTCAGTACTTC. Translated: CSAGTSGYAKNIQYF.